The text below deals with one T cell receptor (beta chain). Its target is unknown. The sample originates from a study of cytomegalovirus exposure and HLA in healthy donors. Study observations and caveats: In an earlier analysis, in under 700 donors, most V segments appeared productive either ~90% or ~30% of the time. Published work reported that the classifier diagnosed cytomegalovirus status with high specificity and sensitivity.

The CDR3 sequence is 13 residues long. Germline assignment: CDR1 SGDLS and CDR2 YYNGEE. Primers: 60 Vbeta forward and 13 Jbeta reverse. Sequencing was performed with immunoSEQ multiplex PCR; in TCRdb, only in-frame clones are kept and a portion is missing. The table includes 120,000 to 150,000 clones, about four fifths detected once. The receptor was derived from a woman in her 40s in good health and CMV-seropositive. This chain links TRBV9 with TRBJ2-5; a possible D gene is TRBD2 (6 bases). The J call could be wrong; TRBJ2-7 is a better fit for the DNA end. The sequencing input was PBMCs. The CDR3 nucleotides are TGTGCCAGCAGCGTAGAGGGACTCGGCGAGCAGTACTTC. The encoded protein is CASSVEGLGEQYF.